The next 2 T cell receptor beta chains were all read from a single sample in a study of cytomegalovirus exposure and HLA in healthy donors. Both 60 Vbeta primers and 13 Jbeta primers went into the PCR. TCRdb's table, derived via immunoSEQ multiplex PCR, lists solely in-frame clones and lacks some. Counted here are fewer than 250,000 clones, around 87% occurring once; the ten biggest clones make up 1% to 1.5%. Input material: PBMCs. These receptors came from a man aged 25-45 years in good health and CMV-seronegative.

CDR3: CAWSDRDEKLFF. As DNA, the CDR3 is TGTGCCTGGAGCGACAGGGATGAAAAACTGTTTTTT. V and J are TRBV30 and TRBJ1-4; the match to TRBD1 covers 7 bases. Germline CDR1 and CDR2: GTSNPN and SVGIG (reference sequence). The CDR3 extends over 12 amino acids. The V segment lost 3 bases and the J segment 6 bases; nucleotides outside the gene matches: 1.

The chain joins TRBV7-9 to TRBJ1-4; weak D call: TRBD1 (6 bases). Trimming removed 1 base from V and 7 bases from J, with 10 bases in between. Germline values: CDR1 SEHNR, CDR2 FQNEAQ (reference sequence). The CDR3 runs to 14 residues. This CDR3 is CASSLEGRGEKLFF. For the CDR3, the DNA is TGTGCCAGCAGCTTAGAGGGCAGGGGTGAAAAACTGTTTTTT.